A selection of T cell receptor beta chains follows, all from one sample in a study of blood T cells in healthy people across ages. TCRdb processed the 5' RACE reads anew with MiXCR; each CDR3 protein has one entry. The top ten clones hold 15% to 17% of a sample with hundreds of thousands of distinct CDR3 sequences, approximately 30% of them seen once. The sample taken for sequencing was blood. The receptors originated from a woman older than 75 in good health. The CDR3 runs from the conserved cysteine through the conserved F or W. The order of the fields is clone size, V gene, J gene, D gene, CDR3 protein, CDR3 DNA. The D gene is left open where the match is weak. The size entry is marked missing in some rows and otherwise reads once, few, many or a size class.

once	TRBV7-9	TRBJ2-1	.	CASSSHTRELSDEQFF	TGTGCCAGCAGTTCCCATACGAGGGAGCTTAGCGATGAGCAGTTCTTC
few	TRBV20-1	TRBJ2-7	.	CSATSGLVSPYEQYF	TGCAGTGCTACCTCGGGGCTGGTGAGCCCCTACGAGCAGTACTTC
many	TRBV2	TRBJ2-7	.	CASGGANEQYF	TGTGCCAGCGGGGGGGCGAACGAGCAGTACTTC
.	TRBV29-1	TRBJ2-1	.	CSGADGDNEQFF	TGCAGCGGCGCTGACGGAGACAATGAGCAGTTCTTC
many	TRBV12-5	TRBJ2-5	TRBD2	CASGPGLAGGQETQYF	TGTGCTAGTGGTCCCGGACTAGCGGGGGGGCAAGAGACCCAGTACTTC
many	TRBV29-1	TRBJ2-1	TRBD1	CSVARTGGYSEQFF	TGCAGCGTTGCGCGGACAGGGGGGTACAGTGAGCAGTTCTTC
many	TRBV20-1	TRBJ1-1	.	CSARGPGELPFF	TGCAGTGCACGGGGACCCGGTGAACTACCTTTCTTT
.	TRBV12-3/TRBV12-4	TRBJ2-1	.	CASSTDRSSYNEQFF	TGTGCCAGCAGTACGGACCGAAGCTCCTACAATGAGCAGTTCTTC
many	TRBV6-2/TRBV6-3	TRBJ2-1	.	CASSYSHGLTEQFF	TGTGCCAGCAGTTACTCCCATGGACTCACTGAGCAGTTCTTC
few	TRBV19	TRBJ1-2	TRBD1	CASSMVDRKDYGYTF	TGTGCCAGTAGTATGGTGGACAGGAAGGACTATGGCTACACCTTC
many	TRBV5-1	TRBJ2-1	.	CASSLFLAEASFF	TGCGCCAGCAGCCTATTTTTAGCGGAAGCATCGTTCTTC
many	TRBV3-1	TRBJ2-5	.	CASSQDGRGFETQYF	TGTGCCAGCAGCCAAGATGGAAGAGGGTTTGAGACCCAGTACTTC
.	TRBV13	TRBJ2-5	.	CASARQRAQETQYF	TGTGCCAGTGCCAGGCAAAGGGCTCAAGAGACCCAGTACTTC
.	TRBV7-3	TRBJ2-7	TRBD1	CASSLDRASPYEQYF	TGTGCCAGCAGCCTGGACAGGGCTTCGCCCTACGAGCAGTACTTC
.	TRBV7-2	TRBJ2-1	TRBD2	CASSRDGTSDRNEQFF	TGTGCCAGCAGCCGAGACGGGACTAGCGACCGCAATGAGCAGTTCTTC
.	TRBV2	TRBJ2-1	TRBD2	CASSEIQRGRDEQFF	TGTGCCAGCAGTGAGATCCAGCGGGGCAGGGACGAGCAGTTCTTC
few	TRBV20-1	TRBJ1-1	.	CSARTGLNTEAFF	TGCAGTGCTAGGACGGGGCTGAACACTGAAGCTTTCTTT
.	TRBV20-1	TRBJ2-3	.	CSARRRPGSTDTQYF	TGCAGTGCTAGAAGGAGGCCAGGTTCTACAGATACGCAGTATTTT
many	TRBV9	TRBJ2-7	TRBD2	CASSVGLAGFSRTNEQYF	TGTGCCAGCAGCGTGGGACTAGCGGGGTTTTCCCGAACTAACGAGCAGTACTTC
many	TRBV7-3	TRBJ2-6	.	CASSRAGPYGANVLTF	TGTGCCAGCAGCCGGGCGGGACCGTATGGGGCCAACGTCCTGACTTTC
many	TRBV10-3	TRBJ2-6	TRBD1	CAIGPEQGAGANVLTF	TGTGCCATCGGTCCCGAACAGGGGGCTGGGGCCAACGTCCTGACTTTC
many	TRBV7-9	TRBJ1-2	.	CASSPNPATGGYTF	TGTGCCAGCAGCCCAAATCCAGCGACAGGAGGCTACACCTTC
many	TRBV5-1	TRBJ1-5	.	CASKSRNQPQHF	TGCGCCAGCAAATCAAGGAATCAGCCCCAGCATTTT
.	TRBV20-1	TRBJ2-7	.	CSASPDRTFYEQYF	TGCAGTGCTAGCCCGGACAGAACCTTCTACGAGCAGTACTTC
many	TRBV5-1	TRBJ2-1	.	CASSKTQSEGEQFF	TGCGCCAGCAGCAAAACCCAAAGCGAGGGAGAGCAGTTCTTC
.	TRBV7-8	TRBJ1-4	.	CASSSSSRFSAGPNEKLFF	TGTGCCAGCAGCTCTAGCTCACGGTTCTCGGCAGGGCCCAATGAAAAACTGTTTTTT
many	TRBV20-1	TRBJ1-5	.	CSASTGYSNQPQHF	TGCAGTGCTAGTACAGGGTATAGCAATCAGCCCCAGCATTTT
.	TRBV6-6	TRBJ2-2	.	CAISVTPGELFF	TGTGCCATCAGTGTGACCCCCGGGGAGCTGTTTTTT
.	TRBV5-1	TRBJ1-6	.	CASSNGGWDSPLHF	TGCGCCAGCAGCAACGGAGGGTGGGATTCACCCCTCCACTTT
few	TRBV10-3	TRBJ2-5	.	CAISEWLAPNNEQYF	TGTGCCATCAGTGAGTGGCTAGCGCCCAACAATGAGCAGTACTTC
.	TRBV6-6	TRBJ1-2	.	CASSYGENYGYTF	TGTGCCAGCAGTTATGGGGAGAACTATGGCTACACCTTC
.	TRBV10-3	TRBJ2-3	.	CAISESVAQYF	TGTGCCATCAGTGAGTCGGTCGCGCAGTATTTT
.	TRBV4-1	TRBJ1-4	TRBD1	CASSQADREEEKRFF	TGCGCCAGCAGCCAAGCAGACAGGGAGGAAGAAAAACGGTTTTTT
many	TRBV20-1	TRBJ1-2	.	CSARDTIREVFYGYTF	TGCAGTGCTAGAGATACTATACGGGAGGTATTTTATGGCTACACCTTC
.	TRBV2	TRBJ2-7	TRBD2	CASRQSGGSGGYEQYF	TGTGCCAGCAGGCAATCGGGGGGGAGTGGGGGCTACGAGCAGTACTTC
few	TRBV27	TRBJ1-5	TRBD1	CASSLGTANQPQHF	TGTGCCAGCAGTTTAGGGACAGCGAATCAGCCCCAGCATTTT
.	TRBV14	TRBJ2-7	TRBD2	CASSQKRGGYNEQYF	TGTGCCAGCAGCCAAAAGCGGGGGGGGTACAATGAGCAGTACTTC
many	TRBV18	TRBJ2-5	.	CASSPARGETQYF	TGTGCCAGCTCCCCGGCAAGGGGGGAGACCCAGTACTTC
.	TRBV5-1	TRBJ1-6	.	CASRVSGGNSPLHF	TGCGCCAGCAGGGTCTCGGGAGGGAATTCACCCCTCCACTTT
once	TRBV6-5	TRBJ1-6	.	CASALGGTNSPLHF	TGTGCCAGCGCCCTTGGGGGGACGAATTCACCCCTCCACTTT
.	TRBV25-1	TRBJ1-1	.	CASSECPGPPNTEAFF	TGTGCCAGCAGTGAATGTCCGGGACCGCCTAACACTGAAGCTTTCTTT
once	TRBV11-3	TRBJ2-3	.	CASSSGLGGSDTQYF	TGTGCCAGCAGCTCGGGGCTCGGGGGCTCAGATACGCAGTATTTT
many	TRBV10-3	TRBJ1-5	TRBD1	CAISRVPTGTGITAQHF	TGTGCCATCAGCCGAGTACCGACAGGGACCGGAATCACTGCCCAGCATTTT
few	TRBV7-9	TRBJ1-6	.	CASSKFQGSYNSPLHF	TGTGCCAGCAGCAAATTTCAGGGGTCCTATAATTCACCCCTCCACTTT
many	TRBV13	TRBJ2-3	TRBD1	CASSFPRDSSTDTQYF	TGTGCCAGCAGCTTTCCGAGGGACAGTAGCACAGATACGCAGTATTTT
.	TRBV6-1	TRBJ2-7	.	CASSVRTEREAQYF	TGTGCCAGCAGTGTACGGACCGAAAGAGAAGCCCAGTACTTC
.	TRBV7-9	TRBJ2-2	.	CASGASGLTNTGELFF	TGTGCCAGCGGCGCATCGGGACTGACGAACACCGGGGAGCTGTTTTTT
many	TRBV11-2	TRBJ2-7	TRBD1	CASSRHGQGVYEQYF	TGTGCCAGCAGCCGCCACGGACAGGGAGTCTACGAGCAGTACTTC
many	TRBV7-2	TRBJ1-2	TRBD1	CASSQQTGDYGYTF	TGTGCCAGCAGCCAACAAACAGGGGACTATGGCTACACCTTC
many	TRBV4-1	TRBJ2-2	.	CASSPPRGPDTGELFF	TGCGCCAGCAGCCCCCCCAGAGGCCCGGACACCGGGGAGCTGTTTTTT